This T cell receptor (beta chain) was obtained from a study of cytomegalovirus exposure and HLA in healthy donors. As for the study in general: An earlier analysis identified 110 million or so unique TCR beta sequences in about 180 million T cells.

General study points: A link between a missense DCLRE1C variant and TCR beta V- and J-gene trimming emerged from a later analysis. In an earlier analysis, in 587 donors, most V segments appeared productive either ~87% or ~30% of the time.

The PCR employed 60 Vbeta primers together with 13 Jbeta primers. In the original workflow: As a later analysis found, there were 70 million to 90 million unique TCR beta chains, of which roughly 11 million were shared. Sequenced by immunoSEQ multiplex PCR; TCRdb stores in-frame clones only, minus some. V and J calls and clone size follow that table, whereas D and trimming were derived from the DNA. The data show fewer than 100,000 clones, approximately 7.7% seen once. V shed 5 bases, J shed 4 bases, and the junction held 7 bases outside the gene matches. CDR3 length equals 16 residues. Per germline, CDR1 ENHRY and CDR2 SYGVKD. This clone showed up just a few times. What it binds is unknown.

The sequenced material came from PBMCs. The TCR comes from a man aged 50-60 years in good health and CMV-seronegative. This chain uses TRBV10-3 with TRBJ2-1; TRBD2 agrees at 11 bases. The DNA for the CDR3 is TGTGCCATCAGTTGGGGGCTAGCGGGGGGATACAATGAGCAGTTCTTC. Its translation is CAISWGLAGGYNEQFF.